These T cell receptor beta chains were read from a single sample in a study of beta chain features in type 1 diabetes. Libraries were prepared by immunoSEQ multiplex PCR; TCRdb keeps only in-frame clonotypes and omits some of them. The sample holds hundreds of thousands of clones; over 11% are singletons and the top ten take 0.035% to 0.045%. Sequenced sample: naive CD4+ T cells from blood. The receptors here all came from a man younger than 35 with type 1 diabetes. Both conserved end residues are trimmed from each CDR3.

V: TRBV28; J: TRBJ2-2; CDR3: ASSASGFPALTGELF
V: TRBV7-9; J: TRBJ2-4; CDR3: ASSATVAKNIQY
V: TRBV29-1; J: TRBJ2-5; CDR3: SVEQGPETQY
V: TRBV6-5; J: TRBJ2-7; CDR3: ASSYGDRAYEQY
V: TRBV4-3; J: TRBJ1-1; CDR3: ASSQDSFPNTEAF
V: TRBV2; J: TRBJ2-5; CDR3: ASAVGGPPRGTQY
V: TRBV5-1; J: TRBJ2-3; CDR3: ASSRTGGPDTQY
V: TRBV4-1; J: TRBJ1-1; CDR3: ASSQWQGNTEAF
V: TRBV7-3; J: TRBJ2-7; CDR3: ASSLMGTSGGYEQY
V: TRBV29-1; J: TRBJ2-6; CDR3: SGEGSPVVFNSGANVLT
V: TRBV18; J: TRBJ1-5; CDR3: ASSPAGQSNQPQH
V: TRBV9; J: TRBJ2-1; CDR3: ASSVRQSSYNEQF
V: TRBV7-2; J: TRBJ1-5; CDR3: ASSLLWRGGKDQPQH
V: TRBV6-1; J: TRBJ2-5; CDR3: ASSEQVLIGETQY
V: TRBV7-9; J: TRBJ2-2; CDR3: ASSTGQPNTGELF
V: TRBV5-1; J: TRBJ1-5; CDR3: ASRRDRENQPQH
V: TRBV29-1; J: TRBJ2-3; CDR3: SVERRFLDTQY
V: TRBV6-5; J: TRBJ2-5; CDR3: ASSGQGTTRETQY
V: TRBV7-3; J: TRBJ1-6; CDR3: ASSLTSVNSPLH
V: TRBV10-2; J: TRBJ2-7; CDR3: ASRGTGTATYEQY
V: TRBV18; J: TRBJ2-1; CDR3: ASSPPEEQYNEQF
V: TRBV7-2; J: TRBJ2-7; CDR3: ASSPRTGAYEQY
V: TRBV9; J: TRBJ2-7; CDR3: ASSVGRYPGDDEQY
V: TRBV6-5; J: TRBJ2-7; CDR3: ASRTGTGDYEQY
V: TRBV25-1; J: TRBJ2-7; CDR3: ASSQVGGPQYEQY
V: TRBV18; J: TRBJ2-1; CDR3: ASSPDNEQF
V: TRBV5-4; J: TRBJ1-1; CDR3: ASSKLQGSTEAF
V: TRBV4-1; J: TRBJ2-1; CDR3: ASSQLSTSGYEQF
V: TRBV15; J: TRBJ2-2; CDR3: ATSLISGRGGELF
V: TRBV9; J: TRBJ2-7; CDR3: ASSVGVGTYEQY
V: TRBV7-2; J: TRBJ2-2; CDR3: ASSTGLLTGELF
V: TRBV2; J: TRBJ2-5; CDR3: ASSEWVRGQTQY
V: TRBV5-1; J: TRBJ2-6; CDR3: ASSMGLSSGANVLT
V: TRBV5-1; J: TRBJ2-1; CDR3: ASSLVKPDNEQF
V: TRBV30; J: TRBJ1-2; CDR3: AWWTVRYGYT
V: TRBV15; J: TRBJ1-1; CDR3: ATSLREPIEAF
V: TRBV7-6; J: TRBJ2-1; CDR3: ASSLGAGSDEQF